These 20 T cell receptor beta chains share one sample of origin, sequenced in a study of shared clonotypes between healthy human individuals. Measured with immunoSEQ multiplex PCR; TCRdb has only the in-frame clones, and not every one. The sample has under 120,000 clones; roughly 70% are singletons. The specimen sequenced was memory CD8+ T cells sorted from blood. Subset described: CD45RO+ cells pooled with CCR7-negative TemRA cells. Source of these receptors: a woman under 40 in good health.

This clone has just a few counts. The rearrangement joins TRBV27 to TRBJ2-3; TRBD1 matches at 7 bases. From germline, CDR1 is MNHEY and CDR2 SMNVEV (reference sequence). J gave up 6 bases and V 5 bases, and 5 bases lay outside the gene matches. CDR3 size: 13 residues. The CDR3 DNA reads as TGTGCCAGCAGTGGGCAGGGGGACGATACGCAGTATTTT. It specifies CASSGQGDDTQYF.

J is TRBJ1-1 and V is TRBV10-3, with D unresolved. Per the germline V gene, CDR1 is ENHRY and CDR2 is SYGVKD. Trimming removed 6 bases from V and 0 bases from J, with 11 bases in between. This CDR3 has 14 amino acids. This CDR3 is CAISRDWMNTEAFF. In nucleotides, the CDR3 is TGTGCCATCAGCCGGGATTGGATGAACACTGAAGCTTTCTTT.

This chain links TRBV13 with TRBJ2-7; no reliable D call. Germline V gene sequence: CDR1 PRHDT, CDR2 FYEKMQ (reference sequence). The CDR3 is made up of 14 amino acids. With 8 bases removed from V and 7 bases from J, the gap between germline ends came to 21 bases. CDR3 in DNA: TGTGCCAGCCGCCACCGATTATCCCCTGGAGAGCAGTACTTC. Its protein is CASRHRLSPGEQYF.

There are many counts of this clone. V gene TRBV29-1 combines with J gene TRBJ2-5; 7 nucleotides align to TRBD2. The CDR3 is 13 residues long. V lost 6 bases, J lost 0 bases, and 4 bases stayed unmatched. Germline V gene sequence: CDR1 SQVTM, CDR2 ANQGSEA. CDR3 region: CSVGGFDQETQYF. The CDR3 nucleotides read TGCAGCGTGGGGGGGTTTGACCAAGAGACCCAGTACTTC.

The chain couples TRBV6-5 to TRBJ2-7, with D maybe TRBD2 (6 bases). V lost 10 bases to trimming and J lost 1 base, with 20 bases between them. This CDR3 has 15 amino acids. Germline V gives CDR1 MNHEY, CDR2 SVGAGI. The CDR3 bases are TGTGCCATCGGGGCTTTGAGGGAGGCGTCCTACGAGCAGTACTTC. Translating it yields CAIGALREASYEQYF.

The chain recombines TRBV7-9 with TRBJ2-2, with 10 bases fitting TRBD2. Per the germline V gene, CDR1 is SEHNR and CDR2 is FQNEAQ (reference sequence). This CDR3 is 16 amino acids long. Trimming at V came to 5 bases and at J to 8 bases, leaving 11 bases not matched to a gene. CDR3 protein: CASSPRTSGPWGELFF. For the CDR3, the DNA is TGTGCCAGCAGCCCCCGGACTAGCGGACCGTGGGGGGAGCTGTTTTTT.

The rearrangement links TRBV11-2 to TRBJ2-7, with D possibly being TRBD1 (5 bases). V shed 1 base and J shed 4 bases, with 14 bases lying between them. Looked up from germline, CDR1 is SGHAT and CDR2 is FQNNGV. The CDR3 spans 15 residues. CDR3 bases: TGTGCCAGCAGCTTAGTAGGCAGGGCTTTGTACGAGCAGTACTTC. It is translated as CASSLVGRALYEQYF.

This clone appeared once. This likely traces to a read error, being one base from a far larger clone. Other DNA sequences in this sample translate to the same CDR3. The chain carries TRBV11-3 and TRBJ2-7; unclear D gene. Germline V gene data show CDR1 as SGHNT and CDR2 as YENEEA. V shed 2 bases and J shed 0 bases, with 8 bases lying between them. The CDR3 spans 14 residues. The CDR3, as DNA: TGTGCCAGCAGCTTAAGCCCGAGCTCCTACGAGCAGTACTTC. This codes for CASSLSPSSYEQYF.

The CDR3 region has the DNA TGTGCCAGCAGCCCTCAGACTAGCGGGACGACCAATGAGCAGTTCTTC. Amino acid sequence: CASSPQTSGTTNEQFF. J is TRBJ2-1 and V is TRBV13; 11 nucleotides line up with TRBD2. Germline V gene sequence: CDR1 PRHDT, CDR2 FYEKMQ (reference sequence). With 5 bases clipped from V and 6 bases from J, the junction kept 9 bases outside the gene matches. The CDR3 length is 16 residues.

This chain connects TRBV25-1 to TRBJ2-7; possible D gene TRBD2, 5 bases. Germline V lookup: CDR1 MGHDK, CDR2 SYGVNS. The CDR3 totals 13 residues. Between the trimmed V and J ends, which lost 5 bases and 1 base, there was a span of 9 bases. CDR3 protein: CASSLSGSYEQYF. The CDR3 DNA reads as TGTGCCAGCAGTCTAAGCGGTTCCTACGAGCAGTACTTC.

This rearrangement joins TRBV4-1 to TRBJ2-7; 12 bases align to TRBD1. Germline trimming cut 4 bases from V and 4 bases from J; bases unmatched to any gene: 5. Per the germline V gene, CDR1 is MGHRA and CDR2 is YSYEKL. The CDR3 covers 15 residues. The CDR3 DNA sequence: TGCGCCAGCAGCCTGGGACAGGGGGCGGCATACGAGCAGTACTTC. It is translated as CASSLGQGAAYEQYF.

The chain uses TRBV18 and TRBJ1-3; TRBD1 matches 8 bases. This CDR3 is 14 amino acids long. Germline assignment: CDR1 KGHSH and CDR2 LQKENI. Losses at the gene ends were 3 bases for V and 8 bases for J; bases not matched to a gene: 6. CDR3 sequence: CASSPGQGRYTIYF. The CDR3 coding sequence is TGTGCCAGCTCACCCGGACAGGGAAGATACACCATATATTTT.

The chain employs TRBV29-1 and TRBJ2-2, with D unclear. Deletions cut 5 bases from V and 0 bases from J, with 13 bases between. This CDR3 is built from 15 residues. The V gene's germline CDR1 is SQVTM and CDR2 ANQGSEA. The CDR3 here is CSVPLPPPNTGELFF. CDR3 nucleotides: TGCAGCGTTCCCCTACCCCCCCCGAACACCGGGGAGCTGTTTTTT.

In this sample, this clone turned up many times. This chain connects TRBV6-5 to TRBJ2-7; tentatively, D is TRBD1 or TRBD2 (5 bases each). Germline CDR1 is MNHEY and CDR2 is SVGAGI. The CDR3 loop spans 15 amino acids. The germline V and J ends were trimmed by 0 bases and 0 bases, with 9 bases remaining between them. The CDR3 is CASSYSGPYSYEQYF. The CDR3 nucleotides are TGTGCCAGCAGTTACTCGGGACCATACTCCTACGAGCAGTACTTC.

The CDR3 DNA is TGCGCCAGCAGCTTGACAGGGGAGGGACAAGAGACCCAGTACTTC. It translates to CASSLTGEGQETQYF. This chain joins TRBV5-1 and TRBJ2-5; D tentatively reads TRBD1 or TRBD2 (7 bases each). Deletions cut 1 base from V and 2 bases from J, with 12 bases between. This CDR3 is built from 15 residues. The germline CDR1 and CDR2 sequences are SGHRS and YFSETQ.

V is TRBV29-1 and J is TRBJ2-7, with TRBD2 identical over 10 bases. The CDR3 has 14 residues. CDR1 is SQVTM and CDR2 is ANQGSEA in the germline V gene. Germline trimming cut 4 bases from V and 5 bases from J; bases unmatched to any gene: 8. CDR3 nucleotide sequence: TGCAGCGTTGTGTCTAGCGGGAGATTCAACGAGCAGTACTTC. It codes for CSVVSSGRFNEQYF.

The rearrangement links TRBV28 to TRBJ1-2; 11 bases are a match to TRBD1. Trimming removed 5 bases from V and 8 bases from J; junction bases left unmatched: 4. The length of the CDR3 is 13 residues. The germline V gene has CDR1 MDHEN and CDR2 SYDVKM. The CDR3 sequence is CASSLGQGAGYTF. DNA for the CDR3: TGTGCCAGCAGTCTCGGACAGGGGGCGGGCTACACCTTC.

The CDR3 spells CASRSEGPYNEQFF. CDR3 DNA sequence: TGTGCCAGCAGGTCAGAAGGCCCCTACAATGAGCAGTTCTTC. The J gene is TRBJ2-1, the V gene TRBV11-2; D uncertain. V was trimmed by 6 bases and J by 2 bases, leaving 11 bases between them. The germline CDR1 and CDR2 sequences are SGHAT and FQNNGV. The CDR3 runs to 14 residues.

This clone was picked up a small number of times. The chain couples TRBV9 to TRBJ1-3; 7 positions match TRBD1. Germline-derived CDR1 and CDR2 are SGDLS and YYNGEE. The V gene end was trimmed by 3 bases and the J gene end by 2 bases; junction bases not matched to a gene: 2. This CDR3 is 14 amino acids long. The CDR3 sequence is CASSETGTGNTIYF. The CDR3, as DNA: TGTGCCAGCAGCGAGACAGGGACTGGAAACACCATATATTTT.

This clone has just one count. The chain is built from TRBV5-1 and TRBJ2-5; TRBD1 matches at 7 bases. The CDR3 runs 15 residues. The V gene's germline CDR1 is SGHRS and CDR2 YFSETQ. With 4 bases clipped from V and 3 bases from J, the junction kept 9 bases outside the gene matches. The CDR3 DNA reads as TGCGCCAGCAGCACCTTCCGGGACAGAAAAGAGACCCAGTACTTC. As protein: CASSTFRDRKETQYF.